One sample yielded the 20 T cell receptor beta chains listed below, sequenced in a study of early T cells in non-severe SARS-CoV-2 infection. TCRdb re-called the 5' RACE reads through MiXCR, storing one row per CDR3 protein. The sample shows over 45,000 distinct CDR3 sequences, around 6.6% of them seen only once. The input for sequencing was whole blood, taken at baseline. Receptors were obtained from an adult who was a healthcare worker with PCR-confirmed SARS-CoV-2 infection or an uninfected control (not recorded which).

This clonotype was observed at least ten times. CDR3 sequence reads: CSVEGLPKNIQYF. In nucleotides, the CDR3 is TGCAGCGTTGAAGGCCTCCCCAAAAACATTCAGTACTTC. This rearrangement joins TRBV29-1 to TRBJ2-4; D unclear. The CDR3 is 13 residues long. In germline, CDR1 is SQVTM, CDR2 ANQGSEA. Trimming left V 1 base short and J 2 bases short, with 6 bases between.

This clonotype occurred many times. The CDR3 DNA reads TGTGCCAGCAGCTCCCCCACAGGAGTCCCCCACGAGCAGTACTTC. As protein: CASSSPTGVPHEQYF. This chain connects TRBV28 to TRBJ2-7, with D perhaps TRBD1 (5 bases). Trimming took off 6 bases at V and 5 bases at J, with 20 bases between the two ends. The CDR3 covers 15 residues. CDR1 MDHEN and CDR2 SYDVKM come from the germline V gene.

This chain uses TRBV6-2 or TRBV6-3 with TRBJ2-7; possibly TRBD1 or TRBD2 for D (5 bases each). Looked up from germline, CDR1 is MNHEY and CDR2 is SVGEGT. CDR3 length equals 13 residues. The V end lost 7 bases, the J end lost 3 bases, and 13 bases lay between the germline ends. CDR3 nucleotide sequence: TGTGCCAGCACTCCCGGGGCCTACTACGAGCAGTACTTC. It is translated as CASTPGAYYEQYF.

There are many counts of this clonotype. This chain links TRBV12-3 or TRBV12-4 with TRBJ2-3; the D gene is possibly TRBD1 (5 bases). CDR3 length: 17 amino acids. The germline V and J ends were trimmed by 1 base and 1 base, with 15 bases remaining between them. Here the CDR3 reads CASSLGALGAGTDTQYF. The CDR3 nucleotides are TGTGCCAGCAGTTTAGGCGCTCTAGGGGCGGGCACAGATACGCAGTATTTT.

This clonotype occurred many times. This sequence joins TRBV2 and TRBJ2-1; D is undetermined. Germline V gene sequence: CDR1 SNHLY, CDR2 FYNNEI. With 5 bases removed from V and 4 bases from J, the gap between germline ends came to 15 bases. The CDR3 runs 15 residues. Here the CDR3 reads CASSIERPMYNEQFF. The CDR3 DNA follows: TGTGCCAGCAGTATAGAGAGGCCTATGTACAATGAGCAGTTCTTC.

The chain carries TRBV3-1 and TRBJ1-1, with D uncertain. Per the germline V gene, CDR1 is LGHDT and CDR2 is YNNKEL (reference sequence). The V end was cut by 3 bases, the J end by 12 bases, with 11 bases between. CDR3 length equals 11 residues. The CDR3 protein is CASSQSFMSFF. In DNA, the CDR3 is TGTGCCAGCAGCCAGAGCTTTATGTCTTTCTTT. The full variable domain, its missing parts supplied by reference TRBV3-1 and TRBJ1-1, is DTAVSQTPKYLVTQMGNDKSIKCEQNLGHDTMYWYKQDSKKFLKIMFSYNNKELIINETVPNRFSPKSPDKAHLNLHINSLELGDSAVYFCASSQSFMSFFGQGTRLTVV.

This rearrangement joins TRBV5-1 to TRBJ2-5; 8 bases are shared with TRBD2. This CDR3 has 14 amino acids. The germline V gene has CDR1 SGHRS and CDR2 YFSETQ. After removal of 4 bases from V and 5 bases from J, the junction contained 7 bases not matched to a gene. This chain's CDR3 is CASSLRGGVETQYF. The CDR3 DNA reads as TGCGCCAGCAGCCTACGGGGGGGCGTGGAGACCCAGTACTTC.

The table lists this clonotype with many counts. This chain joins TRBV13 and TRBJ2-7, with no clear D. V was pared by 4 bases and J by 6 bases, with 13 bases between. The CDR3 consists of 13 residues. CDR1 is PRHDT and CDR2 is FYEKMQ in the germline V gene (reference sequence). This CDR3 reads CASSYQVRAEQYF. The CDR3 DNA sequence: TGTGCCAGCAGCTACCAAGTCCGGGCCGAGCAGTACTTC.

The rearrangement joins TRBV7-2 to TRBJ2-7; D unclear. This CDR3 has 15 residues. Trimming cost V 5 bases and J 3 bases, with 17 bases left between them. In germline, CDR1 is SGHTA, CDR2 FQGNSA. The CDR3 region has the DNA TGTGCCAGCAGCCTTACCTCTAGGGTGGGCTACGAGCAGTACTTC. Translating gives CASSLTSRVGYEQYF.

This clonotype was detected ten times or more. The J gene is TRBJ1-2, the V gene TRBV28; 7 bases are a match to TRBD1. Germline-derived CDR1 and CDR2 are MDHEN and SYDVKM. The CDR3 is 15 amino acids. Losses at the gene ends were 2 bases for V and 3 bases for J; bases not matched to a gene: 6. CDR3 DNA: TGTGCCAGCAGTTTAAGTACAGGGGTGGACTATGGCTACACCTTC. This sequence encodes CASSLSTGVDYGYTF.

This clonotype was detected only a few times. The genes are TRBV7-8 and TRBJ1-3; D is ambiguous. The V end lost 2 bases, the J end lost 4 bases, and 12 bases lay between the germline ends. Germline lookup yields CDR1 SGHVS and CDR2 FQNEAQ. This CDR3 is built from 15 residues. For the CDR3, the DNA is TGTGCCAGCAGCTTATGGGTCTCGTCAGGAAACACCATATATTTT. It encodes CASSLWVSSGNTIYF.

In this sample, this clonotype turned up many times. The gene calls are TRBV5-1 and TRBJ2-3; TRBD2 is a possible D gene (6 bases). This CDR3 has 16 residues. V was clipped by 0 bases and J by 3 bases, with 14 bases between them. CDR1 and CDR2 (germline): SGHRS, YFSETQ. This chain's CDR3 is CASSLGIGGWTDTQYF. The CDR3 DNA follows: TGCGCCAGCAGCTTGGGAATTGGAGGGTGGACAGATACGCAGTATTTT.

The sample holds many counts of this clonotype. The chain has TRBV29-1 and TRBJ2-1; unclear D gene. This CDR3 has 14 amino acids. V shed 5 bases and J shed 5 bases, with 16 bases lying between them. Looked up from germline, CDR1 is SQVTM and CDR2 is ANQGSEA. The CDR3 reads CSVKRARGHNEQFF. The CDR3 DNA follows: TGCAGCGTTAAAAGGGCAAGAGGCCACAATGAGCAGTTCTTC.

This clonotype was seen at least ten times. The chain uses TRBV3-1 and TRBJ2-2; 9 bases align to TRBD1. Germline V gene lookup returns CDR1 LGHDT and CDR2 YNNKEL (reference sequence). V shed 8 bases and J 5 bases; nucleotides not matched to a gene: 0. CDR3 size: 12 residues. The DNA for the CDR3 is TGTGCCAGCGGACAGGGGACCGGGGAGCTGTTTTTT. This gives the protein CASGQGTGELFF.

With regard to this clonotype: Possible read error: a much larger clone is one base away. This rearrangement joins TRBV5-1 to TRBJ1-1; 7 positions agree with TRBD1. V lost 2 bases to trimming and J lost 3 bases; unmatched junction nucleotides: 10. Germline loops: CDR1 SGHRS, CDR2 YFSETQ. The CDR3 sequence is 16 residues long. In DNA form, the CDR3 reads TGCGCCAGCAGCTTCTTGACAGGGACCATGGACACTGAAGCTTTCTTT. The encoded protein is CASSFLTGTMDTEAFF.

This clonotype was seen at least ten times. The chain has TRBV6-2 or TRBV6-3 and TRBJ2-3, with 14 bases identical to TRBD2. Germline trimming cut 6 bases from V and 6 bases from J; bases unmatched to any gene: 11. The CDR3 length is 17 residues. Germline V gene sequence: CDR1 MNHEY, CDR2 SVGEGT. The CDR3 is CASSPGLAGGVLDTQYF. CDR3 nucleotides: TGTGCCAGCAGCCCCGGACTAGCGGGGGGTGTTTTGGATACGCAGTATTTT.

This clonotype appeared a few times. J is TRBJ2-5 and V is TRBV5-1; 8 bases are shared with TRBD2. The CDR3 is 16 amino acids. From germline, CDR1 is SGHRS and CDR2 YFSETQ. The V gene end was trimmed by 2 bases and the J gene end by 3 bases; junction bases not matched to a gene: 9. The CDR3 sequence: CASSLRRRGAEETQYF. The CDR3, as DNA: TGCGCCAGCAGCTTACGCCGGCGGGGGGCAGAAGAGACCCAGTACTTC.

This clonotype has just a few counts. The genes are TRBV28 and TRBJ2-5, with D possibly matching TRBD2 (7 bases). V gave up 6 bases and J gave up 1 base, with 9 bases separating them. The CDR3 covers 13 residues. CDR1 and CDR2 (germline): MDHEN, SYDVKM. The CDR3 nucleotides are TGTGCCAGCAGGGGGGGGGCCCAAGAGACCCAGTACTTC. Amino acid sequence: CASRGGAQETQYF.

This clonotype occurred a few times. The rearrangement uses TRBV19 and TRBJ2-5; D call uncertain. The germline gives CDR1 LNHDA, CDR2 SQIVND (reference sequence). The CDR3 contains 13 residues. The V end lost 0 bases, the J end lost 3 bases, and 5 bases lay between the germline ends. DNA of the CDR3: TGTGCCAGTAGTATAGATTACGAAGAGACCCAGTACTTC. This sequence encodes CASSIDYEETQYF.

The chain links TRBV28 to TRBJ1-4; D remains unclear. V dropped 5 bases and J dropped 3 bases, with 10 bases sitting between them. This CDR3 contains 14 residues. The V gene's germline CDR1 is MDHEN and CDR2 SYDVKM. CDR3: CASSPDLSNEKLFF. Here the CDR3 DNA reads TGTGCCAGCAGTCCGGACTTATCTAATGAAAAACTGTTTTTT.